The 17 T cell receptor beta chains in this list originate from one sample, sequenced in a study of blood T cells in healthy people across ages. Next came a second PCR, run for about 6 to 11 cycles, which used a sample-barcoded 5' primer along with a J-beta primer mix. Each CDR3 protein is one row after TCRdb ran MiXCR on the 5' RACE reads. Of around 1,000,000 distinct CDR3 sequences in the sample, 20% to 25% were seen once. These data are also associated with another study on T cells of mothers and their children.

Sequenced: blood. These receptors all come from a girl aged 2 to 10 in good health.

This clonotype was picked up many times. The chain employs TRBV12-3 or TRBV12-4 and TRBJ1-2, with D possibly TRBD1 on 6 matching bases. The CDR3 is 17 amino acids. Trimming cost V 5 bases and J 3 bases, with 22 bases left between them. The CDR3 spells CASSKRGRGERDYGYTF. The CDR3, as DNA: TGTGCCAGCAGTAAGCGGGGGCGCGGGGAACGTGACTATGGCTACACCTTC.

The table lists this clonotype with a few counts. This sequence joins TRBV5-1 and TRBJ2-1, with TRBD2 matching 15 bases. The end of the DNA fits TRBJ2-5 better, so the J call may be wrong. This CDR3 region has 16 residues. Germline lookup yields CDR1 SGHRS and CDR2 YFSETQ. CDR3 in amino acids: CASSRTSGGASETQYF. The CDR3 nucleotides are TGCGCCAGCAGCAGGACTAGCGGGGGGGCCTCCGAGACCCAGTACTTC.

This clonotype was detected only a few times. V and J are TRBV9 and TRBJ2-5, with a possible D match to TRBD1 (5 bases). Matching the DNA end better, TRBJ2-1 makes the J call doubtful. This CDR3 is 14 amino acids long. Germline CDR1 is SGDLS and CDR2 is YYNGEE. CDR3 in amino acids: CASNDKTGRHEQFF. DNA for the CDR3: TGTGCCAGCAACGATAAAACAGGTCGCCATGAGCAGTTCTTC.

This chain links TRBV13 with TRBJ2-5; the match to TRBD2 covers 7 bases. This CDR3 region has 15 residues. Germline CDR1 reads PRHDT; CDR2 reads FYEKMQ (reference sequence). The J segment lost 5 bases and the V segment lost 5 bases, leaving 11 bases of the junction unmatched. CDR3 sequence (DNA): TGTGCCAGCAGCATGCGACTAGCTCAACCCGAGACCCAGTACTTC. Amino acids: CASSMRLAQPETQYF.

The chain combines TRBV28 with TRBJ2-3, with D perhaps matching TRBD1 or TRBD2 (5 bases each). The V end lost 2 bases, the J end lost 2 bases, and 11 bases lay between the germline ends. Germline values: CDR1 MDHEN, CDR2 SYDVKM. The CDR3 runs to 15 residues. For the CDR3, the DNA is TGTGCCAGCAGTTTAGGGACGGACCACACAGATACGCAGTATTTT. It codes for CASSLGTDHTDTQYF.

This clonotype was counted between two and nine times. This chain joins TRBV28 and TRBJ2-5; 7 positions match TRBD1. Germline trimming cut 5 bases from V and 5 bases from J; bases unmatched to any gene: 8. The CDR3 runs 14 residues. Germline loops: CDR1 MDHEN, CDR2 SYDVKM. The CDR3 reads CASSNYRGLETQYF. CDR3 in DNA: TGTGCCAGCAGTAACTACAGGGGTCTGGAGACCCAGTACTTC.

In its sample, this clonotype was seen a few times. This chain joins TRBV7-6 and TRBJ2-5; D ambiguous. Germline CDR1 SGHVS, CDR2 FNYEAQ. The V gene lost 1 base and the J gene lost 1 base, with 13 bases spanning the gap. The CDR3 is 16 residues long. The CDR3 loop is CASSLGLAEGQETQYF. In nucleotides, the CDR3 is TGTGCCAGCAGCTTAGGGCTTGCGGAAGGCCAAGAGACCCAGTACTTC.

CDR3 coding DNA: TGCAGCGTTGAAGAGGCAGGGTCCCCTGAAGCTTTCTTT. This translates into CSVEEAGSPEAFF. The V gene is TRBV29-1, the J gene TRBJ1-1; tentative D call: TRBD1 (5 bases). The CDR3 has 13 residues. The V end was cut by 0 bases, the J end by 6 bases, with 11 bases between. CDR1 and CDR2 from the germline V gene are SQVTM and ANQGSEA.

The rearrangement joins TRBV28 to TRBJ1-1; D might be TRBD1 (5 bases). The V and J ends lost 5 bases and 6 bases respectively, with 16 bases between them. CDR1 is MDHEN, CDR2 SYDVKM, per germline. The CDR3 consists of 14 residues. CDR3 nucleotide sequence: TGTGCCAGCAGTGGCACGCCAGGGTTAGCTGAAGCTTTCTTT. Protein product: CASSGTPGLAEAFF.

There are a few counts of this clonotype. CDR3 DNA sequence: TGTGCCAGCAGAGACCCCAATCAGCCCCAGCATTTT. Translated: CASRDPNQPQHF. The chain joins TRBV6-1 to TRBJ1-5, with D unresolved. With 6 bases removed from V and 3 bases from J, the gap between germline ends came to 6 bases. This CDR3 has 12 residues. CDR1 is MNHNS, CDR2 SASEGT, per germline.

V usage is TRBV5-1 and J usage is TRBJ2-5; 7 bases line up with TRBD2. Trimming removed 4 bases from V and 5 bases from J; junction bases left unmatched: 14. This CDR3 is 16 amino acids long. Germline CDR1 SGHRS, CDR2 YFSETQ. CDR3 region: CASSTRPGLNGETQYF. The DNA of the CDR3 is TGCGCCAGCAGCACAAGACCGGGACTAAATGGGGAGACCCAGTACTTC. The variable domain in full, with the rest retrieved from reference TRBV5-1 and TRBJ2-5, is KAGVTQTPRYLIKTRGQQVTLSCSPISGHRSVSWYQQTPGQGLQFLFEYFSETQRNKGNFPGRFSGRQFSNSRSEMNVSTLELGDSALYLCASSTRPGLNGETQYFGPGTRLLVL.

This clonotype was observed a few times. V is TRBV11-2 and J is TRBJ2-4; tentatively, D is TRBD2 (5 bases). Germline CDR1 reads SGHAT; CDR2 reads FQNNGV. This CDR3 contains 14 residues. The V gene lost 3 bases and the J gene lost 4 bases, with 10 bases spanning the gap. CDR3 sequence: CASSFYGDKNIQYF. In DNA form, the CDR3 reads TGTGCCAGCAGCTTTTACGGGGATAAAAACATTCAGTACTTC.

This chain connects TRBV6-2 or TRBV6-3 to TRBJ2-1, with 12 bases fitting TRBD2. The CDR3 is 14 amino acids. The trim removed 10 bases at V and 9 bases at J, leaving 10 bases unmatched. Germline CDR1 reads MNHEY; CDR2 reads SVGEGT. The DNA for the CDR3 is TGTGCCACCCGGCGACTAGCGGGAGTTATTGAGCAGTTCTTC. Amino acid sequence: CATRRLAGVIEQFF.

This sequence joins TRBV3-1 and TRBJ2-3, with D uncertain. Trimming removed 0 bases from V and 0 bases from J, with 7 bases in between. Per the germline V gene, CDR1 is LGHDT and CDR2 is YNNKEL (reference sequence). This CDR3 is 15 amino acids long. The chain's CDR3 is CASSQEESSTDTQYF. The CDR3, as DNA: TGTGCCAGCAGCCAAGAGGAGTCTAGCACAGATACGCAGTATTTT.

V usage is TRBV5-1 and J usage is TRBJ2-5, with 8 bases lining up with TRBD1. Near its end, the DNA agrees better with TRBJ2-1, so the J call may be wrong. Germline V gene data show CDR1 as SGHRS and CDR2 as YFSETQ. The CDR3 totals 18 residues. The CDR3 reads CASSLAGGQVAFYNEQFF. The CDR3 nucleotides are TGCGCCAGCAGCTTGGCCGGGGGACAGGTCGCTTTCTACAATGAGCAGTTCTTC.

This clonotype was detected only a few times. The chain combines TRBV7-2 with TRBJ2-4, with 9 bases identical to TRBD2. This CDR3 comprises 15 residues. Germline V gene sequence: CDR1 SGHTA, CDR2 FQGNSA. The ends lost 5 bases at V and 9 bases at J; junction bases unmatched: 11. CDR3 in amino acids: CASSPTSGRGGIQYF. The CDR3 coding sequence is TGTGCCAGCAGCCCAACTAGCGGGCGGGGGGGCATTCAGTACTTC.

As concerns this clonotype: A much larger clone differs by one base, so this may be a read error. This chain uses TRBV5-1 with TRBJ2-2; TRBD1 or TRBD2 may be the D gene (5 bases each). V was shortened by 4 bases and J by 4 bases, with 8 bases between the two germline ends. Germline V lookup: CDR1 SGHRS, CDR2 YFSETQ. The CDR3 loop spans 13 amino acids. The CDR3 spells CASSRDGTGELFF. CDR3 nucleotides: TGCGCCAGCAGCCGGGACGGCACCGGGGAGCTGTTTTTT. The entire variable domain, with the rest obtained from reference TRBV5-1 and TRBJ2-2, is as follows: KAGVTQTPRYLIKTRGQQVTLSCSPISGHRSVSWYQQTPGQGLQFLFEYFSETQRNKGNFPGRFSGRQFSNSRSEMNVSTLELGDSALYLCASSRDGTGELFFGEGSRLTVL.